These 10 T cell receptor beta chains share one sample of origin, sequenced in a study of cytomegalovirus exposure and HLA in healthy donors. In the PCR, 60 Vbeta and 13 Jbeta primers were used. The data were produced by immunoSEQ multiplex PCR, yet TCRdb's version contains in-frame clones alone and is incomplete. Altogether about 80,000 clones are present, roughly three quarters being singletons, with the ten largest covering around a fifth. Sequences were obtained from PBMCs. All receptors derive from a woman between 35 and 50 years old in good health and CMV-seropositive.

This chain connects TRBV19 to TRBJ2-7; D uncertain. Trimming removed 5 bases at V and 0 bases at J, with 11 bases between. CDR3 size: 14 residues. Germline CDR1 and CDR2: LNHDA and SQIVND (reference sequence). The CDR3 reads CASSVSANSYEQYF. The CDR3 DNA is TGTGCCAGTAGTGTCAGCGCGAACTCCTACGAGCAGTACTTC.

The V and J genes are TRBV15 and TRBJ1-3; TRBD1 is a possible D gene (5 bases). V was clipped by 5 bases and J by 0 bases, with 14 bases between them. This CDR3 contains 16 residues. Germline lookup yields CDR1 LNHNV and CDR2 YYDKDF (reference sequence). The DNA for the CDR3 is TGTGCCACCAGCGATCCGCAGGGAAGCTCTGGAAACACCATATATTTT. This gives the protein CATSDPQGSSGNTIYF.

The rearrangement uses TRBV7-2 and TRBJ2-7; maybe TRBD2 (5 bases). Germline V lookup: CDR1 SGHTA, CDR2 FQGNSA. Trimming shortened V by 0 bases and J by 2 bases, and 5 bases separated the two germline ends. The CDR3 is 13 residues long. CDR3 protein: CASSLATTYEQYF. The CDR3 DNA reads as TGTGCCAGCAGCTTAGCGACTACCTACGAGCAGTACTTC.

The chain uses TRBV30 and TRBJ1-6, with TRBD1 identical over 10 bases. The CDR3 has 17 residues. Germline CDR1 and CDR2: GTSNPN and SVGIG (reference sequence). With 7 bases clipped from V and 3 bases from J, the junction kept 12 bases outside the gene matches. DNA for the CDR3: TGTGCCTTCTTAGGCAGGGACAGGGGAGGCTATAATTCACCCCTCCACTTT. Translating it yields CAFLGRDRGGYNSPLHF.

This sequence joins TRBV30 and TRBJ1-5; tentative D call: TRBD1 (5 bases). From germline, CDR1 is GTSNPN and CDR2 SVGIG (reference sequence). CDR3 length: 13 residues. Trimming shortened V by 5 bases and J by 3 bases, and 11 bases separated the two germline ends. The CDR3 region has the DNA TGTGCCTGGGGAAGACAGCACAATCAGCCCCAGCATTTT. This gives the protein CAWGRQHNQPQHF. Full variable domain (remainder filled in from reference TRBV30 and TRBJ1-5): SQTIHQWPATLVQPVGSPLSLECTVEGTSNPNLYWYRQAAGRGLQLLFYSVGIGQISSEVPQNLSASRPQDRQFILSSKKLLLSDSGFYLCAWGRQHNQPQHFGDGTRLSIL.

The V gene is TRBV5-4, the J gene TRBJ2-3; D remains unclear. The CDR3 consists of 14 residues. V was trimmed by 3 bases and J by 0 bases, leaving 8 bases between them. Germline V lookup: CDR1 SGHNT, CDR2 YYREEE (reference sequence). CDR3 coding DNA: TGTGCCAGCAGCTCGTTACAGAGCACAGATACGCAGTATTTT. Translated: CASSSLQSTDTQYF.

The rearrangement uses TRBV7-2 and TRBJ1-2; possible D gene TRBD1, 5 bases. Germline CDR1 and CDR2: SGHTA and FQGNSA. Trimming removed 1 base at V and 8 bases at J, with 11 bases between. This CDR3 has 13 amino acids. The CDR3 loop reads CASSLGGVRGYTF. The CDR3 coding sequence is TGTGCCAGCAGCTTAGGGGGGGTTAGGGGCTACACCTTC.

The chain links TRBV9 to TRBJ2-7; D gene unclear. CDR1 is SGDLS and CDR2 is YYNGEE in the germline V gene. The CDR3 is 14 amino acids. Trimming stripped 0 bases from V and 2 bases from J, with 9 bases between. The CDR3 loop is CASSVAVHTYEQYF. In DNA form, the CDR3 reads TGTGCCAGCAGCGTAGCTGTCCACACCTACGAGCAGTACTTC.

This clone has just a few counts. The rearrangement joins TRBV4-2 to TRBJ2-2; D ambiguous. V lost 0 bases and J lost 0, with 5 bases in between. This CDR3 contains 15 residues. Germline V gene data show CDR1 as LGHNA and CDR2 as YNFKEQ. The CDR3 spells CASSQELTNTGELFF. CDR3 sequence (DNA): TGTGCCAGCAGCCAAGAACTAACGAACACCGGGGAGCTGTTTTTT.

This chain links TRBV19 with TRBJ1-1; D may be TRBD1 (6 bases). The CDR3 covers 16 residues. Trimming pared 3 bases from V and 1 base from J, leaving 15 bases between. Germline V CDR1 and CDR2: LNHDA, SQIVND (reference sequence). CDR3 sequence reads: CASSMYSQGTNTEAFF. CDR3 bases: TGTGCCAGTAGTATGTACTCACAGGGTACGAACACTGAAGCTTTCTTT. The variable domain in full, completed from reference TRBV19 and TRBJ1-1, reads DGGITQSPKYLFRKEGQNVTLSCEQNLNHDAMYWYRQDPGQGLRLIYYSQIVNDFQKGDIAEGYSVSREKKESFPLTVTSAQKNPTAFYLCASSMYSQGTNTEAFFGQGTRLTVV.